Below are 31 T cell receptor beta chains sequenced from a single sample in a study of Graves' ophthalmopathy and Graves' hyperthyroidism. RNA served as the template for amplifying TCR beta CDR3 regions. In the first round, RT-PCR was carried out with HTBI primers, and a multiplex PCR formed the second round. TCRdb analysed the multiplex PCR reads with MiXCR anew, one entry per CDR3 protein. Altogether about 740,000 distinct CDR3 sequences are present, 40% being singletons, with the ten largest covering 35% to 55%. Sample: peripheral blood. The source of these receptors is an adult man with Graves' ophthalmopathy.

The CDR3 is CASSQPGTGVEETQYF. The DNA of the CDR3 is TGTGCCAGCAGCCAGCCGGGGACAGGGGTAGAGGAGACCCAGTACTTC. The V gene is TRBV7-9, the J gene TRBJ2-5; TRBD1 agrees at 10 bases. CDR3 length: 16 residues. Germline-derived CDR1 and CDR2 are SEHNR and FQNEAQ (reference sequence). With V trimmed by 5 bases and J by 5 bases, 11 bases remained unmatched.

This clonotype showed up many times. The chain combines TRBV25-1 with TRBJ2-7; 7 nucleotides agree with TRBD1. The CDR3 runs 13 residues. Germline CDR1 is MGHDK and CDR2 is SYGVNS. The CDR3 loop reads CATLGTASYEQYF. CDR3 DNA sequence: TGTGCGACCCTTGGGACAGCGAGCTACGAGCAGTACTTC.

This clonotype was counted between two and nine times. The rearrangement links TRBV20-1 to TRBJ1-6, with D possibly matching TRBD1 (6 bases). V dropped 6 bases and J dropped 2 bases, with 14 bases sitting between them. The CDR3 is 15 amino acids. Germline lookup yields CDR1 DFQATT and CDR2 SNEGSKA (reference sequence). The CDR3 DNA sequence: TGCAGTGCAAACGACAGGACTACCTATAATTCACCCCTCCACTTT. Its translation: CSANDRTTYNSPLHF.

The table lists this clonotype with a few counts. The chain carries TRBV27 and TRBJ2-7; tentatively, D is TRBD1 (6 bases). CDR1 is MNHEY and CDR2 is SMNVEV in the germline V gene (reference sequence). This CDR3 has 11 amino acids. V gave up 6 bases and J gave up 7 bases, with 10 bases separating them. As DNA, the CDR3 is TGTGCCAGCAGACATACAGGGGAGCAGTACTTC. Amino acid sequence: CASRHTGEQYF.

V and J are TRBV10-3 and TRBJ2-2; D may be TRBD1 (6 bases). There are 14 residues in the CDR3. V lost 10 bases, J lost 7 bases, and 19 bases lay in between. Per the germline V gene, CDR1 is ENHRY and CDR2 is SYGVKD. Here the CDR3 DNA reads TGTGCCAGCAATCGCCCTGGACAGATCGGGGAGCTGTTTTTT. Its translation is CASNRPGQIGELFF.

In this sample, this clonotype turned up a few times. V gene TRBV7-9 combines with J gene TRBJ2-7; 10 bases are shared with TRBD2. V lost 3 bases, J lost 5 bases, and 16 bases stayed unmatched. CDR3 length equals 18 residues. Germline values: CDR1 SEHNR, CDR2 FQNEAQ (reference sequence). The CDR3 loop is CASSLGASGRVWWDEQYF. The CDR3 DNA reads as TGTGCCAGCAGCTTGGGGGCTAGCGGGAGAGTTTGGTGGGACGAGCAGTACTTC.

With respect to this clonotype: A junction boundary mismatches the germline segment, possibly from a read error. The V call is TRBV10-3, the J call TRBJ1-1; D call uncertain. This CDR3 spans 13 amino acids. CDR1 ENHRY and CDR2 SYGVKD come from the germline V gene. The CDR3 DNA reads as TGTGCCAGCAGTTTCTCAGCTCGGACTGAAGCTTTCTTT. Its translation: CASSFSARTEAFF.

The CDR3 sequence: CASGDTSYEQYF. CDR3 nucleotide sequence: TGCGCCAGTGGGGACACCTCCTACGAGCAGTACTTC. V is TRBV5-1 and J is TRBJ2-7, with a tentative D call TRBD1 (6 bases). The V end lost 8 bases, the J end lost 0 bases, and 9 bases lay between the germline ends. This CDR3 has 12 amino acids. Per germline, CDR1 SGHRS and CDR2 YFSETQ.

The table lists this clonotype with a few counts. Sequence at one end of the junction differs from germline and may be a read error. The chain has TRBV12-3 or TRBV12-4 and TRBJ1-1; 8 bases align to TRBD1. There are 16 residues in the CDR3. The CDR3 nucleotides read TGTGCCAGCAGCTTAGTCTCGACAGGGGTAAAGACTGAAGCTTTCTTT. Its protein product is CASSLVSTGVKTEAFF.

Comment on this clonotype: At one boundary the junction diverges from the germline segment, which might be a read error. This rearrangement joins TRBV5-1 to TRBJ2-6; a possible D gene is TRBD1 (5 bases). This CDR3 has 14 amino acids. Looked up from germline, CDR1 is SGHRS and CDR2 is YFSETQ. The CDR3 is CASSLLSGANVQTF. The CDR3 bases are TGCGCCAGCTCCTTACTCTCTGGGGCCAACGTCCAGACTTTC.

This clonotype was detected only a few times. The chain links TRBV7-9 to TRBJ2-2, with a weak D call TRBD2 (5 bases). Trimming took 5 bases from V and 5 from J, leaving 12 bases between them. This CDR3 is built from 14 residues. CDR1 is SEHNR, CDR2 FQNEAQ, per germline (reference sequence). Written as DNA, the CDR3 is TGTGCCAGCAGCGCAGAATCGGGGACCGGGGAGCTGTTTTTT. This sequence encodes CASSAESGTGELFF.

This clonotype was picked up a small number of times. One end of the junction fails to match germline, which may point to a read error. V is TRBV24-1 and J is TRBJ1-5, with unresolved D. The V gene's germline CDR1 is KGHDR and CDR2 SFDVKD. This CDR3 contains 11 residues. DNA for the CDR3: TGTGCCAGCAGTGAATCTCAGCCCCAGCATTTT. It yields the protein CASSESQPQHF.

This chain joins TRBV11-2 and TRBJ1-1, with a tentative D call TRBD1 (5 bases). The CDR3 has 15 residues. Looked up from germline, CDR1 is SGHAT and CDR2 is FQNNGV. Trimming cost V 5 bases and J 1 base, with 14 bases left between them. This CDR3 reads CASSARGTWNTEAFF. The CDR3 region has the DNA TGTGCCAGCAGCGCCCGGGGGACCTGGAACACTGAAGCTTTCTTT. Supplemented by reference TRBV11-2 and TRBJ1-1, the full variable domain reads EAGVAQSPRYKIIEKRQSVAFWCNPISGHATLYWYQQILGQGPKLLIQFQNNGVVDDSQLPKDRFSAERLKGVDSTLKIQPAKLEDSAVYLCASSARGTWNTEAFFGQGTRLTVV.

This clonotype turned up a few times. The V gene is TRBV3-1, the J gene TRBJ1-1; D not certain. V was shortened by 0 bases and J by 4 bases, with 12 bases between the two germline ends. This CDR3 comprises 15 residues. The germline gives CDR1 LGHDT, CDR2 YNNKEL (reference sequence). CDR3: CASSQDWGGGTEAFF. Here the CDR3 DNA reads TGTGCCAGCAGCCAAGATTGGGGAGGAGGCACTGAAGCTTTCTTT. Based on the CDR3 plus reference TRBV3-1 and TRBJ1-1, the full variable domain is DTAVSQTPKYLVTQMGNDKSIKCEQNLGHDTMYWYKQDSKKFLKIMFSYNNKELIINETVPNRFSPKSPDKAHLNLHINSLELGDSAVYFCASSQDWGGGTEAFFGQGTRLTVV.

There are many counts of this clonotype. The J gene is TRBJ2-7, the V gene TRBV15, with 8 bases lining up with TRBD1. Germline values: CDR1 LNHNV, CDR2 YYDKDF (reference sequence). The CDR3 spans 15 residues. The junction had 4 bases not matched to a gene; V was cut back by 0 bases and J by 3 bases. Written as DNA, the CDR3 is TGTGCCACCAGCAGAGAGGGGGGACAGGTCTACGAGCAGTACTTC. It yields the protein CATSREGGQVYEQYF. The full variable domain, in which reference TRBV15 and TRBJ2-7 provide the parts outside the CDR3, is DAMVIQNPRYQVTQFGKPVTLSCSQTLNHNVMYWYQQKSSQAPKLLFHYYDKDFNNEADTPDNFQSRRPNTSFCFLDIRSPGLGDTAMYLCATSREGGQVYEQYFGPGTRLTVT.

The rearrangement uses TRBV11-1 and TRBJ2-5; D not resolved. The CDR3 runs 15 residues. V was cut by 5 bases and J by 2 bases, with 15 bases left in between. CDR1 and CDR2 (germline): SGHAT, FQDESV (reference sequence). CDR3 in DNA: TGTGCCAGCAGCGTGACCCCCTGGCAGCAAGAGACCCAGTACTTC. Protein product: CASSVTPWQQETQYF.

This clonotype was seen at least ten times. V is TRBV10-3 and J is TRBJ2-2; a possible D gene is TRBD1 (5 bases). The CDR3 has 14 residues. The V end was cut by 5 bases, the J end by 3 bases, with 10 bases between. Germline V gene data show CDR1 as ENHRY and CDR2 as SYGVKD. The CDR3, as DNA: TGTGCCATCAGTCAGGGTATAGACACCGGGGAGCTGTTTTTT. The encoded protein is CAISQGIDTGELFF.

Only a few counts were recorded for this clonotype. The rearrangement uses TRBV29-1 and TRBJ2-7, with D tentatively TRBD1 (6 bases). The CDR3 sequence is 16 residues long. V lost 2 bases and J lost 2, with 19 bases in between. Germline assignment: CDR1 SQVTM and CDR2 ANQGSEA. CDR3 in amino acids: CSVERPTGKPPYEQYF. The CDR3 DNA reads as TGCAGCGTTGAACGCCCCACAGGGAAACCCCCCTACGAGCAGTACTTC.

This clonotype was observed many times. CDR3 residues: CSARAGSGGEAFF. The DNA of the CDR3 is TGCAGCGCTAGGGCGGGCTCAGGGGGTGAAGCTTTCTTT. The gene calls are TRBV29-1 and TRBJ1-1; TRBD1 matches at 7 bases. The CDR3 runs to 13 residues. Germline-derived CDR1 and CDR2 are SQVTM and ANQGSEA. The V segment lost 7 bases and the J segment 7 bases; nucleotides outside the gene matches: 12.

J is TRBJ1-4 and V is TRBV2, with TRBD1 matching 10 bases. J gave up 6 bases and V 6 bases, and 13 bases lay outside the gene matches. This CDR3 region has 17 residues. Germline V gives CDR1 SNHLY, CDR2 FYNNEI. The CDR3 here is CASSNQGQGGLYEKLFF. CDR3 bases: TGTGCCAGCAGCAATCAAGGACAGGGGGGCCTCTATGAAAAACTGTTTTTT. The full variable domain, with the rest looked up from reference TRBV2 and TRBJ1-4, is EPEVTQTPSHQVTQMGQEVILRCVPISNHLYFYWYRQILGQKVEFLVSFYNNEISEKSEIFDDQFSVERPDGSNFTLKIRSTKLEDSAMYFCASSNQGQGGLYEKLFFGSGTQLSVL.

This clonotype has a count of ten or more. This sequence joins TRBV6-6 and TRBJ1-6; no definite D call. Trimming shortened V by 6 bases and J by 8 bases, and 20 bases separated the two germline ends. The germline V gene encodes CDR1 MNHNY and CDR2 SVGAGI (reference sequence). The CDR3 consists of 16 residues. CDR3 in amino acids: CASSQPIGRSDSPLHF. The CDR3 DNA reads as TGTGCCAGCAGCCAGCCAATAGGGAGGAGTGATTCACCCCTCCACTTT.

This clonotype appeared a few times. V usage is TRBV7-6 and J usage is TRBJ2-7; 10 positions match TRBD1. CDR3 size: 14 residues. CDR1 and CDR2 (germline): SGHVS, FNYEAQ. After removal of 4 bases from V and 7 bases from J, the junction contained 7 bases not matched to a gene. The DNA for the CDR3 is TGTGCCAGCAGCTCCCGGGACAGGGGCCGGGAGCAGTACTTC. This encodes CASSSRDRGREQYF.

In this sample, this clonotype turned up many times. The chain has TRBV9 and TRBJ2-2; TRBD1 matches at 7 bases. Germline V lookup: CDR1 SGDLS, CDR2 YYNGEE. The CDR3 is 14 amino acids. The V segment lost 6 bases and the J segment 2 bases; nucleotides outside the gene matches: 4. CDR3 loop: CASTRDRNTGELFF. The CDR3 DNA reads TGTGCCAGCACCCGGGACAGAAACACCGGGGAGCTGTTTTTT.

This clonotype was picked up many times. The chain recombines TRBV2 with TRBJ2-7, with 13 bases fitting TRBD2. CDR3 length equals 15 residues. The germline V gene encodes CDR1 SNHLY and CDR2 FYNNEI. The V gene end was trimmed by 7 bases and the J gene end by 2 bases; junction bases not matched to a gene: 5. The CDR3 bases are TGTGCCAGCACCAGAGGGACTAGCGGGACCTACGAGCAGTACTTC. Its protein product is CASTRGTSGTYEQYF. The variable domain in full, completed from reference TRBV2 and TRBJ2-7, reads EPEVTQTPSHQVTQMGQEVILRCVPISNHLYFYWYRQILGQKVEFLVSFYNNEISEKSEIFDDQFSVERPDGSNFTLKIRSTKLEDSAMYFCASTRGTSGTYEQYFGPGTRLTVT.

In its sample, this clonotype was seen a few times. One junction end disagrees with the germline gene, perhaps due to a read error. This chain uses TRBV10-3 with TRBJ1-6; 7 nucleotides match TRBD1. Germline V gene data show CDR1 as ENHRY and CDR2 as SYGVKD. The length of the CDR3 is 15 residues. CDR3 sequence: CASSGRDSPNSPLHF. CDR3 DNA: TGTGCCAGCAGTGGAAGGGACAGCCCCAATTCACCCCTCCACTTT.

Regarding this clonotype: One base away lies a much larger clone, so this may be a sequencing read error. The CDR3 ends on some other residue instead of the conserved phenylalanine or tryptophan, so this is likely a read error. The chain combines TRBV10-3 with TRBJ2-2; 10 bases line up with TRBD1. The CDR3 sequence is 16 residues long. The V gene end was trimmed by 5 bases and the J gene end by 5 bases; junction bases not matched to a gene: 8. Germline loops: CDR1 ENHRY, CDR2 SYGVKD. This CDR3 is CAISQQGQGRTGELFL. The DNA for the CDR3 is TGTGCCATCAGTCAACAGGGACAGGGGAGAACCGGGGAGCTGTTTCTT.

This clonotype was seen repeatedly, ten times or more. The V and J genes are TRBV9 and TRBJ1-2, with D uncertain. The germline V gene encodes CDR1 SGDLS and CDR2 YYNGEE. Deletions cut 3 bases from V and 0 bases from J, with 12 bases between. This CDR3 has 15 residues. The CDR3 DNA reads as TGTGCCAGCAGCGGGACTGTAGGCTCTAACTATGGCTACACCTTC. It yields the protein CASSGTVGSNYGYTF.

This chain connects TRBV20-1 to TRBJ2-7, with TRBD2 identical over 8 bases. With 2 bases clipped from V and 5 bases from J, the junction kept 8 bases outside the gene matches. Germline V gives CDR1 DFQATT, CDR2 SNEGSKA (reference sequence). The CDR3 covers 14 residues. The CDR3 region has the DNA TGCAGTGCTAGACCTAATAGCGGGATCCACGAGCAGTACTTC. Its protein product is CSARPNSGIHEQYF.

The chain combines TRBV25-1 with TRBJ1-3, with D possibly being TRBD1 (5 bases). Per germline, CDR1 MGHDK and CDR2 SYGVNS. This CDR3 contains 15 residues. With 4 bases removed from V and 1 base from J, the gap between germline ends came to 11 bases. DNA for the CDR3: TGTGCCAGCAGTGCCCAGGGACCGTCTGGAAACACCATATATTTT. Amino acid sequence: CASSAQGPSGNTIYF.

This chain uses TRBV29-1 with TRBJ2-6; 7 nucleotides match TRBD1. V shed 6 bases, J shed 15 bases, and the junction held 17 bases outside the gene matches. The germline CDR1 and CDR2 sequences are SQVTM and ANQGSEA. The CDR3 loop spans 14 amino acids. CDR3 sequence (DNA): TGCAGCGTAGAGACGCCGACAGGGAGAGAGGACCTGACTTTC. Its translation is CSVETPTGREDLTF.

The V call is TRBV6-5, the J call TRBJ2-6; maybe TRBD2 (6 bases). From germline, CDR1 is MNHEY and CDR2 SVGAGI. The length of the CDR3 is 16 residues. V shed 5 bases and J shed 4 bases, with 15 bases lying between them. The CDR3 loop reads CASSPWGDAGANVLTF. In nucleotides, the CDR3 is TGTGCCAGCAGTCCCTGGGGGGACGCCGGGGCCAACGTCCTGACTTTC.